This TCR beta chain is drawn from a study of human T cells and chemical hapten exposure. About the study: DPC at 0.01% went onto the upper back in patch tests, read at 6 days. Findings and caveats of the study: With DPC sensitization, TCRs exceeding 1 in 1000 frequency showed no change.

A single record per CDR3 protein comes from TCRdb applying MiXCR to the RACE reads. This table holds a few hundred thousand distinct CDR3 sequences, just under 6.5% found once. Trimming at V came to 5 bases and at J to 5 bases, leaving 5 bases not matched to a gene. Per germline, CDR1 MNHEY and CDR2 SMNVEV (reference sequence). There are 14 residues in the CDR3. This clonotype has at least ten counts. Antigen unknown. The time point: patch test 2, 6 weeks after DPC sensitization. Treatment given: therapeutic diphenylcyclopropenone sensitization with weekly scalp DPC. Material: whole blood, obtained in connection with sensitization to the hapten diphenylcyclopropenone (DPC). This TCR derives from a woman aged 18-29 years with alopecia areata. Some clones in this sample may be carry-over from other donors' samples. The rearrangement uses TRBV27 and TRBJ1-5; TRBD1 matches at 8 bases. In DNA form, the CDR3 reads TGTGCCAGCAGTACCGGGACAGGCGATCAGCCCCAGCATTTT. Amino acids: CASSTGTGDQPQHF.